The clone carrying this T cell receptor beta chain was recorded many times. Antigen specificity is unknown. With 7 bases clipped from V and 5 bases from J, the junction kept 7 bases outside the gene matches. This CDR3 region has 15 residues. From germline, CDR1 is ENHRY and CDR2 SYGVKD. Ophthalmopathy cases met thresholds of Clinical Activity Score at least 3, NOSPECS grade at least 4 and duration under 3 months. The PBMCs were sourced from fresh peripheral blood (about 10 ml). Regions amplified from RNA transcripts were the TCR beta CDR3 regions. HTBI primers drove first-round RT-PCR of the TCR CDR3. Each CDR3 protein is one row after TCRdb ran MiXCR on the multiplex PCR reads. This table holds hundreds of thousands of distinct CDR3 sequences, roughly 15% found once. This sample was taken from a study of T cells in Graves' hyperthyroidism and ophthalmopathy. Study results and caveats: From stable hyperthyroidism, ophthalmopathy was separated by a 13 V-J model. Within blood appeared most thyroid clonotypes that had expanded above 0.001.

The sequenced sample was blood. V usage is TRBV10-3 and J usage is TRBJ2-1; TRBD1 aligns across 11 bases. The clonotype was recovered from a woman aged 18-30 years with Graves' ophthalmopathy. The CDR3 is CAITAGTGGNNEQFF. The CDR3 DNA reads TGTGCCATCACAGCCGGGACAGGGGGGAACAATGAGCAGTTCTTC.